The present entry profiles one TCR beta chain with its context. This sample was included in a study of blood T cell repertoires in COVID-19. Across the whole study: The samples span acute and convalescent COVID-19 from the United States, Italy and Spain. T cells, B-cell-depleted T cells, or PBMCs provided the cDNA or gDNA that served as material.

Per the original methods: Cell counts per sample came from amplifying reference gene primers. Some clones are missing from TCRdb's copy, which holds only in-frame ones; the method was immunoSEQ multiplex PCR. V, J and clone size derive from that table, while D and trimming were established from the DNA sequence. The repertoire includes 45,000 to 60,000 clones, approximately 86% of them detected once, and over 2.5% sits in the top ten. Sequencing was done on a sample of peripheral blood. The source is a man between 45 and 60 years old with active COVID-19.

The CDR3 sequence: CASGLGSGLDSPLHF. For the CDR3, the DNA is TGTGCTAGTGGTTTGGGTTCCGGGTTAGATTCACCCCTCCACTTT. V usage is TRBV12-5 and J usage is TRBJ1-6; D unresolved. CDR1 and CDR2 from the germline V gene are LGHNT and FRNRAP. Trimming removed 1 base at V and 8 bases at J, with 12 bases between. This CDR3 spans 15 amino acids.